This T cell receptor (beta chain) derives from a study of T cells after yellow fever vaccination. Study-wide points: Clonotypes appearing in both CD4 and CD8 compartments existed, and their share was small.

This clonotype showed up many times. Antigen specificity is unknown. TCRdb reanalysed the 5' RACE reads using MiXCR and keeps one entry per CDR3 protein. This sample has 150,000 or so distinct CDR3 sequences, with about a tenth found just once. There are 13 residues in the CDR3. Trimming left V 1 base short and J 3 bases short, with 7 bases between. Germline V gene lookup returns CDR1 SGHVS and CDR2 FNYEAQ. The specimen comprised CD8+ T cells sorted from PBMCs, sampled 45 days after the yellow fever booster vaccination. This receptor was obtained from a man between 18 and 35 years old who received the YFV17D yellow fever vaccine. V and J are TRBV7-6 and TRBJ2-7, with a possible D match to TRBD2 (5 bases). The CDR3 spells CASSLEADYEQYF. The CDR3 region has the DNA TGTGCCAGCAGCTTAGAAGCGGACTACGAGCAGTACTTC.